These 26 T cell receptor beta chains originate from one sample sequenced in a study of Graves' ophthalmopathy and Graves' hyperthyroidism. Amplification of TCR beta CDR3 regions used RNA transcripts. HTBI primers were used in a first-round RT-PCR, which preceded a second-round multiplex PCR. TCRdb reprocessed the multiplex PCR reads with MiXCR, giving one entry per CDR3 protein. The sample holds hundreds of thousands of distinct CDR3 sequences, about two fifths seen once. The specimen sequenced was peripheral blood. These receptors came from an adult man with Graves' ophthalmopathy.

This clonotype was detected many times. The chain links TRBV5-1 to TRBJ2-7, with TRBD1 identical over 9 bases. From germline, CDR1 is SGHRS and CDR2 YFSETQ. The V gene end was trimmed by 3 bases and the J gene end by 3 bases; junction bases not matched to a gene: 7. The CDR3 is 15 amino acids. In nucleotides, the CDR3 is TGCGCCAGCAGCTCCGGGACAGGGTTCGGCTACGAGCAGTACTTC. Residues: CASSSGTGFGYEQYF.

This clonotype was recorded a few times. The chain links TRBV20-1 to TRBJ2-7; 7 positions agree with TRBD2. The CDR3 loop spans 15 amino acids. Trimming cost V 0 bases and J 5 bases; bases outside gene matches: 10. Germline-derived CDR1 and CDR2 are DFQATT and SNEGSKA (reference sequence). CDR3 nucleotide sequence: TGCAGTGCTAGAGATCGGGTCGGGGGGTTCCACGAGCAGTACTTC. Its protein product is CSARDRVGGFHEQYF.

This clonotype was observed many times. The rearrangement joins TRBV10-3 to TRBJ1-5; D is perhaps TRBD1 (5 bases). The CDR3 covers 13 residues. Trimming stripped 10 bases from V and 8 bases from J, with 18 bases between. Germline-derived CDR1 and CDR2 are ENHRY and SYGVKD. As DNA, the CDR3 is TGTGCCAGCAGATTGGGGAGGGGTGAGCCCCAGCATTTT. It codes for CASRLGRGEPQHF.

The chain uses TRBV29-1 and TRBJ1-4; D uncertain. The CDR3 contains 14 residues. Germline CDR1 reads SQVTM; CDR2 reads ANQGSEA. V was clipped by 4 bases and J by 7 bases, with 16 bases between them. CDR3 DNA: TGCAGCGTTGCTCCGAGGTGGGGAGGTGAAAAACTGTTTTTT. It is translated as CSVAPRWGGEKLFF. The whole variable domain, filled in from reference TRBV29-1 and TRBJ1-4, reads SAVISQKPSRDICQRGTSLTIQCQVDSQVTMMFWYRQQPGQSLTLIATANQGSEATYESGFVIDKFPISRPNLTFSTLTVSNMSPEDSSIYLCSVAPRWGGEKLFFGSGTQLSVL.

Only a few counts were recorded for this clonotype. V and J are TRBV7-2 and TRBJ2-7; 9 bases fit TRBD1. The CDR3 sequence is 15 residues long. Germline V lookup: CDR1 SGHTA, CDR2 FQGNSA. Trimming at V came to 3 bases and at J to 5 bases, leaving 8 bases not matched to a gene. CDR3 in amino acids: CASSLAGDRGDEQYF. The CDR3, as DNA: TGTGCCAGCAGCTTGGCCGGTGACAGGGGGGACGAGCAGTACTTC.

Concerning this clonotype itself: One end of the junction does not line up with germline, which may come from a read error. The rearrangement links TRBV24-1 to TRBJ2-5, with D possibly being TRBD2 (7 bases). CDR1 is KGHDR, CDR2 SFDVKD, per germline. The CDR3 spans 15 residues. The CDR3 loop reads CATSAATGGRETKYF. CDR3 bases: TGTGCCACCAGTGCCGCGACGGGGGGCAGAGAGACCAAGTACTTC.

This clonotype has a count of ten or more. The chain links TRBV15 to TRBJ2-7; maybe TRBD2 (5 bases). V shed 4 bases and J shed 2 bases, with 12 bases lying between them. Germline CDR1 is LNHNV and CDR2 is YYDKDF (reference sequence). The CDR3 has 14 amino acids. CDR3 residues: CATSTASLTYEQYF. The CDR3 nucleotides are TGTGCCACCAGCACGGCTAGCCTAACCTACGAGCAGTACTTC.

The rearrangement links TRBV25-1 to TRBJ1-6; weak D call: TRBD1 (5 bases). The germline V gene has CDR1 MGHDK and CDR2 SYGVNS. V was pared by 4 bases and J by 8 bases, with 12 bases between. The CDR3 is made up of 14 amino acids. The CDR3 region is CASSGPGAYSPLHF. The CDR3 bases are TGTGCCAGCAGTGGTCCCGGGGCATATTCACCCCTCCACTTT.

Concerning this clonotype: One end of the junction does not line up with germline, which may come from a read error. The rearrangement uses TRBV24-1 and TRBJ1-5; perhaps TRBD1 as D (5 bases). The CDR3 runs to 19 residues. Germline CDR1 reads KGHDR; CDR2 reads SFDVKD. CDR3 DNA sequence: TGTGCCAGCAGTAACCACCCTCGGGGCAGAGATTATAGCAATCAGCCCCAGCATTTT. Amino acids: CASSNHPRGRDYSNQPQHF.

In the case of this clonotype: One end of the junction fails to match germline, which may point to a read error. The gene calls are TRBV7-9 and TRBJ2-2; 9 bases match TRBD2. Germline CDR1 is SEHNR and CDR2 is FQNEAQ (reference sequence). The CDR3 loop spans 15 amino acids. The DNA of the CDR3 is TGTGCCAGCAGCTTTAGTAGCGGGAGTAACAATGAGCAGTTTTTT. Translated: CASSFSSGSNNEQFF.

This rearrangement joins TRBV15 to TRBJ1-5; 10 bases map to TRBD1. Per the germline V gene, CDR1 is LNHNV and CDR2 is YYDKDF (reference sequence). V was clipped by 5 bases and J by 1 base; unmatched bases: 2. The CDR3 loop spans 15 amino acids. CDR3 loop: CATSRTGGSNQPQHF. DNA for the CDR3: TGTGCCACCAGCCGGACAGGGGGGAGCAATCAGCCCCAGCATTTT. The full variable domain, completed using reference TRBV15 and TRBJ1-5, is DAMVIQNPRYQVTQFGKPVTLSCSQTLNHNVMYWYQQKSSQAPKLLFHYYDKDFNNEADTPDNFQSRRPNTSFCFLDIRSPGLGDTAMYLCATSRTGGSNQPQHFGDGTRLSIL.

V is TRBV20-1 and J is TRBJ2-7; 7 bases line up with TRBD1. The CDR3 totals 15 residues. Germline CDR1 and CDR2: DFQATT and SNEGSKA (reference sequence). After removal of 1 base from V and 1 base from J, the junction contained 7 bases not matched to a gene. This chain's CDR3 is CSARAGGAISYEQYF. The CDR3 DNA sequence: TGCAGTGCTAGAGCAGGGGGTGCTATATCCTACGAGCAGTACTTC.

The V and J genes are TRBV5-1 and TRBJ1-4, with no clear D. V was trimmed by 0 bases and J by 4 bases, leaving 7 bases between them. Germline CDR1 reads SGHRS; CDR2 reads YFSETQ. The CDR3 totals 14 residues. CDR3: CASSLDSNNEKLFF. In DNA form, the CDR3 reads TGCGCCAGCAGCTTGGACAGTAATAATGAAAAACTGTTTTTT.

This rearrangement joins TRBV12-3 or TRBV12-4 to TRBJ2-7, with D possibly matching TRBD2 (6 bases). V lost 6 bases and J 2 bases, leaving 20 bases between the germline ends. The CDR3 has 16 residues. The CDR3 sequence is CASRGTGVKGTYEQYF. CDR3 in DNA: TGTGCCAGCAGGGGGACTGGGGTTAAGGGGACCTACGAGCAGTACTTC.

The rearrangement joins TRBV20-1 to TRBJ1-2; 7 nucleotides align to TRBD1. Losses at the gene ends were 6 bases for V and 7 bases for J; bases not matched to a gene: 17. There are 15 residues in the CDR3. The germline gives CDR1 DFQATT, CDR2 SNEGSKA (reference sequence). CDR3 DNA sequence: TGCAGTGCCGCACCCACAGGGGTCGATCCAGCTGGCTACACCTTC. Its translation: CSAAPTGVDPAGYTF.

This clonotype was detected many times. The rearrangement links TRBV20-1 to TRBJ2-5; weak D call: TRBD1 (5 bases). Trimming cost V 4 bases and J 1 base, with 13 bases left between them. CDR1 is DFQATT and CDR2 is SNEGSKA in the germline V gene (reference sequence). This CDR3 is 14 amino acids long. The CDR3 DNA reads TGCAGTGCTACAGAAGGGGCAGTCCAAGAGACCCAGTACTTC. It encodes CSATEGAVQETQYF.

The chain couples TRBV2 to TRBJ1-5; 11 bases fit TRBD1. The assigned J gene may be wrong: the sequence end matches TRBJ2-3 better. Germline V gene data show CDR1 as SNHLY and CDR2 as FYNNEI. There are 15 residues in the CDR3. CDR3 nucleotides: TGTGCCAGCAGAGGACAGGGGGCATACACAGATACGCAGTATTTT. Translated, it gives CASRGQGAYTDTQYF.

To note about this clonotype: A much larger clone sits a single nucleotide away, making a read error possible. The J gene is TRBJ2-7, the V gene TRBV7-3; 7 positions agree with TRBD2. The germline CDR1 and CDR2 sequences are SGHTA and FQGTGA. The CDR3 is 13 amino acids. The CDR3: CASSREERVGQNF. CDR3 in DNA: TGTGCCAGCAGCCGGGAGGAACGTGTAGGGCAGAACTTC.

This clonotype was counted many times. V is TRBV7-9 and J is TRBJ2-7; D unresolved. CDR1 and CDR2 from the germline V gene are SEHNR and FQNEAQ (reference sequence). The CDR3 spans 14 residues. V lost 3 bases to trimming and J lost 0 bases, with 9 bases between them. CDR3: CASSLSSSSYEQYF. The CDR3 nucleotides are TGTGCCAGCAGCTTGAGCAGCAGCTCCTACGAGCAGTACTTC.

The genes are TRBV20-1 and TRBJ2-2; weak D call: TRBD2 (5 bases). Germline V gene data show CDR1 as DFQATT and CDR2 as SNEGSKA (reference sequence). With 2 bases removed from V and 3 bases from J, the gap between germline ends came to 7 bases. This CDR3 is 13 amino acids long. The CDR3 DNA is TGCAGTGCTAGAACCGGGGACACCGGGGAGCTGTTTTTT. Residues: CSARTGDTGELFF.

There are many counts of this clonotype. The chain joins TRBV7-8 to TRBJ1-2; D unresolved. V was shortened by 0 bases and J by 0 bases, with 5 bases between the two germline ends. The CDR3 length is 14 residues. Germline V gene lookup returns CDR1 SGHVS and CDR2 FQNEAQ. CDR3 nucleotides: TGTGCCAGCAGCTTAGCGGCAGCTAACTATGGCTACACCTTC. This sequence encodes CASSLAAANYGYTF.

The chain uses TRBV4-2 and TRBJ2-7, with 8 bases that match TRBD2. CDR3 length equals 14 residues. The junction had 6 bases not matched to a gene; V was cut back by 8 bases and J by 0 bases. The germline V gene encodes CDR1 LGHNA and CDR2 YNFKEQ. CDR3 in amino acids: CASRGGKSSYEQYF. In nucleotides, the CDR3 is TGTGCCAGCCGGGGGGGAAAGAGCTCCTACGAGCAGTACTTC.

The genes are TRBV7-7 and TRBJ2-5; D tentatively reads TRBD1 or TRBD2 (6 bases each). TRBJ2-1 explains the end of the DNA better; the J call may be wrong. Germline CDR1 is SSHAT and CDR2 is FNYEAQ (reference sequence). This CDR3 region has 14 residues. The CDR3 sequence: CASSLNMGGREQFF. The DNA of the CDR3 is TGTGCCAGCAGCTTAAATATGGGGGGCCGTGAGCAGTTCTTC.

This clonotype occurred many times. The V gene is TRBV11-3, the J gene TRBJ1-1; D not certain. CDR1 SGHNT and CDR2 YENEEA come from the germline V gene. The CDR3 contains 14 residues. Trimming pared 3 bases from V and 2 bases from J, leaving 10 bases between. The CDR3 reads CASSFDQGNTEAFF. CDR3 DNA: TGTGCCAGCAGCTTCGATCAAGGAAACACTGAAGCTTTCTTT.

The CDR3 DNA is TGTGCCAGCAGTGAATACGTGGCAAGCTCCTACGAGCAGTACTTC. It codes for CASSEYVASSYEQYF. The genes are TRBV25-1 and TRBJ2-7; D call uncertain. CDR1 is MGHDK, CDR2 SYGVNS, per germline. The CDR3 is 15 residues long. With 0 bases removed from V and 0 bases from J, the gap between germline ends came to 9 bases.

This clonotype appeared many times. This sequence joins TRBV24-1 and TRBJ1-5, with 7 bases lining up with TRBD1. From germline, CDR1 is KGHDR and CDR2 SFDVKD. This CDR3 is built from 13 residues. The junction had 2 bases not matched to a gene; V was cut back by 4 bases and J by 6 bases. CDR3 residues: CATSESGGQPQHF. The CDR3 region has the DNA TGTGCCACCAGTGAATCAGGGGGTCAGCCCCAGCATTTT.